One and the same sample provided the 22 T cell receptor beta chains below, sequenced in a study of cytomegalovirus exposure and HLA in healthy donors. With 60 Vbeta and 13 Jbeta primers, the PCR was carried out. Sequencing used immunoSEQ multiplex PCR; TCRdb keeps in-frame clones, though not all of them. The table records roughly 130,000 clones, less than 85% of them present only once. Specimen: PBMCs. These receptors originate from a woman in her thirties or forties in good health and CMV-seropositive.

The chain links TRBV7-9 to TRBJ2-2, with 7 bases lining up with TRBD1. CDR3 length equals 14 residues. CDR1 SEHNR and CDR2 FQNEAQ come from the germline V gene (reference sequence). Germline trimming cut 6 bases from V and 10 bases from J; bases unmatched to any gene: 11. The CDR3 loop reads CASSRGGGTEELFF. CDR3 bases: TGTGCCAGCAGTAGGGGTGGTGGGACAGAGGAGCTGTTTTTT.

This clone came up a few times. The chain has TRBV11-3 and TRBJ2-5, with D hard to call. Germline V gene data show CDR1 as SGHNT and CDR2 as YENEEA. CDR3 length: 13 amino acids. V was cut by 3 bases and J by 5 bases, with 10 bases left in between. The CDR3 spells CASSFGALETQYF. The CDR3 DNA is TGTGCCAGCAGCTTTGGAGCGCTGGAGACCCAGTACTTC.

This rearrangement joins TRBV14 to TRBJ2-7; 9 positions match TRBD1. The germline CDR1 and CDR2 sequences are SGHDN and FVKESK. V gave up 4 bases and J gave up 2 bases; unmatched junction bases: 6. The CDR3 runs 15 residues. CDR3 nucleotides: TGTGCCAGCAGCCCCGGGGGACAGGGAACCTACGAGCAGTACTTC. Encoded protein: CASSPGGQGTYEQYF.

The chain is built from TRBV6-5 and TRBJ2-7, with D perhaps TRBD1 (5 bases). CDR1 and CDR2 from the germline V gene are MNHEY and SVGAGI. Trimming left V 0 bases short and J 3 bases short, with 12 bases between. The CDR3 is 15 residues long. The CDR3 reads CASSYSRQIHYEQYF. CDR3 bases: TGTGCCAGCAGTTACTCCCGACAGATCCACTACGAGCAGTACTTC.

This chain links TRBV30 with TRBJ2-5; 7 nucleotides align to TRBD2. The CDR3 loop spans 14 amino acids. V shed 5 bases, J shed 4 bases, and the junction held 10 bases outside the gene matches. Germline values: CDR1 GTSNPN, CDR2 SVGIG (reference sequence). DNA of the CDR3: TGTGCCTGGGCCCCTAAGGCGGGAGTAGAGACCCAGTACTTC. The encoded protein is CAWAPKAGVETQYF.

The CDR3 sequence is CASSLTVRNRGTIYF. The CDR3 region has the DNA TGTGCCAGCAGCTTGACGGTGAGGAACCGGGGCACCATATATTTT. V and J are TRBV5-6 and TRBJ1-3; D gene uncertain. The V end lost 1 base, the J end lost 9 bases, and 17 bases lay between the germline ends. CDR3 length equals 15 residues. Germline V gene data show CDR1 as SGHDT and CDR2 as YYEEEE. The full variable domain, rest sourced from reference TRBV5-6 and TRBJ1-3, is DAGVTQSPTHLIKTRGQQVTLRCSPKSGHDTVSWYQQALGQGPQFIFQYYEEEERQRGNFPDRFSGHQFPNYSSELNVNALLLGDSALYLCASSLTVRNRGTIYFGEGSWLTVV.

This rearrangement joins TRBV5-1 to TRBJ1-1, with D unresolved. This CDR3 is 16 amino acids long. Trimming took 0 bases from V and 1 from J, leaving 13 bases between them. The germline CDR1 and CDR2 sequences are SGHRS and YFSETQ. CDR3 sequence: CASSLDRFNKNTEAFF. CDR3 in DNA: TGCGCCAGCAGCTTGGATAGATTTAATAAGAACACTGAAGCTTTCTTT. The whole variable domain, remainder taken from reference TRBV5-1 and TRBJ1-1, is KAGVTQTPRYLIKTRGQQVTLSCSPISGHRSVSWYQQTPGQGLQFLFEYFSETQRNKGNFPGRFSGRQFSNSRSEMNVSTLELGDSALYLCASSLDRFNKNTEAFFGQGTRLTVV.

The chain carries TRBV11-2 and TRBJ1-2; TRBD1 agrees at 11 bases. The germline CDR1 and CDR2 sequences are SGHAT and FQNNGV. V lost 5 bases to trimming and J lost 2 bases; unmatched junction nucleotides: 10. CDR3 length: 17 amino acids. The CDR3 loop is CASSPGTGGRRNYGYTF. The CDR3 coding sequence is TGTGCCAGCAGCCCCGGGACAGGGGGTCGGAGGAACTATGGCTACACCTTC.

For the CDR3, the DNA is TGTGCCAGCAGCTTAGGGGGGGTCAGGGATGAGCAGTTCTTC. Protein sequence: CASSLGGVRDEQFF. The rearrangement uses TRBV7-3 and TRBJ2-1; 7 nucleotides line up with TRBD2. Looked up from germline, CDR1 is SGHTA and CDR2 is FQGTGA. The V segment lost 2 bases and the J segment 8 bases; nucleotides outside the gene matches: 6. The CDR3 is 14 amino acids. The full variable domain, rest sourced from reference TRBV7-3 and TRBJ2-1, is GAGVSQTPSNKVTEKGKYVELRCDPISGHTALYWYRQSLGQGPEFLIYFQGTGAADDSGLPNDRFFAVRPEGSVSTLKIQRTERGDSAVYLCASSLGGVRDEQFFGPGTRLTVL.

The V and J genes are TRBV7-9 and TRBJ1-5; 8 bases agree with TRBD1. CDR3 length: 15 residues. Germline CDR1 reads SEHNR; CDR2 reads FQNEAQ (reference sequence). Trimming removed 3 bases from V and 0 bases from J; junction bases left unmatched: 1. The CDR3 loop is CASSLTGDSNQPQHF. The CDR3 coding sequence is TGTGCCAGCAGCTTGACAGGGGATAGCAATCAGCCCCAGCATTTT.

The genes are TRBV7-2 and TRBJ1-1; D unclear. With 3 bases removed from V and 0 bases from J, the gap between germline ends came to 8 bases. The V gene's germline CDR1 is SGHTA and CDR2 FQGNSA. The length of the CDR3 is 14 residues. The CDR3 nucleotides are TGTGCCAGCAGCTTGGCGGGGATGAACACTGAAGCTTTCTTT. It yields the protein CASSLAGMNTEAFF.

The CDR3 is CASSLVGSAVGDTEAFF. The CDR3, as DNA: TGCGCCAGCAGCTTGGTAGGGTCGGCTGTCGGGGACACTGAAGCTTTCTTT. The V gene is TRBV5-1, the J gene TRBJ1-1, with no clear D. Germline loops: CDR1 SGHRS, CDR2 YFSETQ. Deletions cut 0 bases from V and 3 bases from J, with 18 bases between. The CDR3 length is 17 residues.

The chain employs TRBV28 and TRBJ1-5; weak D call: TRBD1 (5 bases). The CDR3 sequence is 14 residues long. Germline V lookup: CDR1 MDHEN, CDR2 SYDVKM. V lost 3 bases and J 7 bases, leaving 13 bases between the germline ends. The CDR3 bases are TGTGCCAGCAGTTTTTGGGGGGTGAACCAGCCCCAGCATTTT. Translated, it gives CASSFWGVNQPQHF.

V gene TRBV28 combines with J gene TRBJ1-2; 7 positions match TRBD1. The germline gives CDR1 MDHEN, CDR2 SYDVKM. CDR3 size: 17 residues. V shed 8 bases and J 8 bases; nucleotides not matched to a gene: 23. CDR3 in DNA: TGTGCCAGCGGGGATCCGGGACAGCTGACCCCATTGGGGGGCTACACCTTC. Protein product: CASGDPGQLTPLGGYTF.

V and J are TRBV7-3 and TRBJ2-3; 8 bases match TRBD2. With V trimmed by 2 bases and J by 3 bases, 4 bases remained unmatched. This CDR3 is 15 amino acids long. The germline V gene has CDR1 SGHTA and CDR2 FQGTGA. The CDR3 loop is CASSLSSGSTDTQYF. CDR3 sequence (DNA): TGTGCCAGCAGCTTATCTAGCGGGTCAACAGATACGCAGTATTTT.

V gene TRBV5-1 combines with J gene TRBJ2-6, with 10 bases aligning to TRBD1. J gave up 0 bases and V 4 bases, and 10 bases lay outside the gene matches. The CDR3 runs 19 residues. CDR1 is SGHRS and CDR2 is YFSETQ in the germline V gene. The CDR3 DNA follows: TGCGCCAGCAGCATCTTCCCGGGACAGGGGAGCTCTGGGGCCAACGTCCTGACTTTC. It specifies CASSIFPGQGSSGANVLTF.

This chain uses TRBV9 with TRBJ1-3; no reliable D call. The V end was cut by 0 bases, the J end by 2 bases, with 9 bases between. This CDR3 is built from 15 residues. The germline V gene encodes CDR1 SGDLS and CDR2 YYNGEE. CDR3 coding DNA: TGTGCCAGCAGCGTAGGCGGAACAACTGGAAACACCATATATTTT. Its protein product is CASSVGGTTGNTIYF.

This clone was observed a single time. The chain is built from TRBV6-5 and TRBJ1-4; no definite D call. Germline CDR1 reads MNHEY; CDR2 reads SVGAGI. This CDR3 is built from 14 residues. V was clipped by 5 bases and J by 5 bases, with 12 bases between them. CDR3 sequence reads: CASSIEAKNEKLFF. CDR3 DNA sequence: TGTGCCAGCAGTATCGAGGCGAAGAATGAAAAACTGTTTTTT.

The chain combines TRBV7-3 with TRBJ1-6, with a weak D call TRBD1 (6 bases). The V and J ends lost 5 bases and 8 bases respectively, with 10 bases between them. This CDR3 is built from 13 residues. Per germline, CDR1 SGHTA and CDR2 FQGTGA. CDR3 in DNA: TGTGCCAGCAGCCCAAACAGGGATTCACCCCTCCACTTT. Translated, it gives CASSPNRDSPLHF. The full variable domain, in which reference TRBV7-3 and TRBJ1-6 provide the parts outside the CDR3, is GAGVSQTPSNKVTEKGKYVELRCDPISGHTALYWYRQSLGQGPEFLIYFQGTGAADDSGLPNDRFFAVRPEGSVSTLKIQRTERGDSAVYLCASSPNRDSPLHFGNGTRLTVT.

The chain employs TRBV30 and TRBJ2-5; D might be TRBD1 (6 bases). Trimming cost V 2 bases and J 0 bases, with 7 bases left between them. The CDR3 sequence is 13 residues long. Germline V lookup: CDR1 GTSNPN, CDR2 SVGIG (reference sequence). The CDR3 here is CAWSWTDQETQYF. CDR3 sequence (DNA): TGTGCCTGGAGTTGGACAGACCAAGAGACCCAGTACTTC.

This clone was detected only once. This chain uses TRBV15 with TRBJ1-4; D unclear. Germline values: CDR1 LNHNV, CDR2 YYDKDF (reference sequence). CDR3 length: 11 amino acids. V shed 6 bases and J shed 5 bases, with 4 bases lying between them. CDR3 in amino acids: CATSENEKLFF. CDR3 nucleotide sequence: TGTGCCACCAGTGAGAATGAAAAACTGTTTTTT. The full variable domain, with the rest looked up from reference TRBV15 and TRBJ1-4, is DAMVIQNPRYQVTQFGKPVTLSCSQTLNHNVMYWYQQKSSQAPKLLFHYYDKDFNNEADTPDNFQSRRPNTSFCFLDIRSPGLGDTAMYLCATSENEKLFFGSGTQLSVL.

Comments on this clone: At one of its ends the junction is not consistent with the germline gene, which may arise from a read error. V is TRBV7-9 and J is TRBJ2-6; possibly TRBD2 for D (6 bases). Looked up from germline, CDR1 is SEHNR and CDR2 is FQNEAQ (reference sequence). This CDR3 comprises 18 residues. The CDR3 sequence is CASSLQEGSGAGANVLTF. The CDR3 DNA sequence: TGCGCCAGCAGCCTTCAGGAGGGGTCTGGGGCCGGGGCCAACGTCCTGACTTTC.